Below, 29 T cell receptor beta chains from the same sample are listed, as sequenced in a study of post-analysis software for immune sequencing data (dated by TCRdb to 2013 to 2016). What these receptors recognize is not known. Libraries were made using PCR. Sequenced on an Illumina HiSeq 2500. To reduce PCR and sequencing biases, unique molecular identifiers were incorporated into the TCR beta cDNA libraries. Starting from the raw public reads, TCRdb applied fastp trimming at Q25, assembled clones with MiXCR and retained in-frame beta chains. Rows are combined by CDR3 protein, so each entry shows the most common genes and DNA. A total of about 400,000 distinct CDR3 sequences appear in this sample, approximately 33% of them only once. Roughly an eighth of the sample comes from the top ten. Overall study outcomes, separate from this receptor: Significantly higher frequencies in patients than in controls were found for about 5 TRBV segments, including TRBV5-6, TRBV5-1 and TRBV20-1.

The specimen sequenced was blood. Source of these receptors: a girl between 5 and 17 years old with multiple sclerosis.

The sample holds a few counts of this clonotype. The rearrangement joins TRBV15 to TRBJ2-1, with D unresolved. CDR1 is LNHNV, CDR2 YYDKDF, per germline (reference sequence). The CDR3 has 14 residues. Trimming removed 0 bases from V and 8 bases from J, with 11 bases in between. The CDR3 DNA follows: TGTGCCACCAGCAGAGACCCCGGTTTGCATGAGCAGTTCTTC. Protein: CATSRDPGLHEQFF.

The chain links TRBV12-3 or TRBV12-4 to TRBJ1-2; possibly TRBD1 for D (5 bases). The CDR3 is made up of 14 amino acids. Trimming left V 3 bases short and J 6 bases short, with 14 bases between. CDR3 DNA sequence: TGTGCCAGCAGTTTGTTGGCCCAAGGGGATGGCTACACCTTC. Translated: CASSLLAQGDGYTF.

CDR3 protein: CASSLIQGNEQYF. The CDR3 nucleotides read TGTGCCAGCAGCTTAATTCAGGGTAACGAGCAGTACTTC. V gene TRBV7-3 combines with J gene TRBJ2-7; a possible D gene is TRBD1 (5 bases). Germline CDR1 SGHTA, CDR2 FQGTGA. Deletions cut 1 base from V and 5 bases from J, with 9 bases between. The CDR3 runs to 13 residues.

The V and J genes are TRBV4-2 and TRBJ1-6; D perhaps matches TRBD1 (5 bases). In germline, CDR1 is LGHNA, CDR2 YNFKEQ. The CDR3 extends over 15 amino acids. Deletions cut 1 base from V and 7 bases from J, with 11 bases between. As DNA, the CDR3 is TGTGCCAGCAGCCAAGTTATGGGGGTCAATTCACCCCTCCACTTT. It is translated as CASSQVMGVNSPLHF.

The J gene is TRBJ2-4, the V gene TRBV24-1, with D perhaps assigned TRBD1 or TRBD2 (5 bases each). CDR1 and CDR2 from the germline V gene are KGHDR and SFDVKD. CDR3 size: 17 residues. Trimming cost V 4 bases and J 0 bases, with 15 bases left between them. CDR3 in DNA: TGTGCCACCAGTGACCTAAGGGACCATCTAGCCAAAAACATTCAGTACTTC. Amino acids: CATSDLRDHLAKNIQYF.

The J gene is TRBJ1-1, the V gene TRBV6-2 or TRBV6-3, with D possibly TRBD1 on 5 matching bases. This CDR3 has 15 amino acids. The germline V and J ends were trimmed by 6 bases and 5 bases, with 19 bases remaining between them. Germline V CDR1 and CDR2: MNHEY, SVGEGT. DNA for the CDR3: TGTGCCAGCAGACCACCATTGGGGGGAGGTACTGAAGCTTTCTTT. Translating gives CASRPPLGGGTEAFF.

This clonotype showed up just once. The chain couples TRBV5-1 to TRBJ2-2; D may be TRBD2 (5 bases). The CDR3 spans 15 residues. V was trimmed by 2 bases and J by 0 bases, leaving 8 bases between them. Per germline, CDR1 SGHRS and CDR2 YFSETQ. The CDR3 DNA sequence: TGCGCCAGCAGCTTTCCGGGGACGAACACCGGGGAGCTGTTTTTT. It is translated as CASSFPGTNTGELFF.

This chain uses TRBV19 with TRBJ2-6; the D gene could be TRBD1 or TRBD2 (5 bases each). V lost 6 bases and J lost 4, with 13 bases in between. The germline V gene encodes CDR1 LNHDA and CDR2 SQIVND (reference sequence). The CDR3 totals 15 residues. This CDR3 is CASSPGAWGANVLTF. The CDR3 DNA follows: TGTGCCAGTAGCCCCGGGGCTTGGGGGGCCAACGTCCTGACTTTC.

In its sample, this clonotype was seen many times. CDR3 DNA: TGCAGTGCTAGTGCGGGGGGGAGCACAGATACGCAGTATTTT. Its protein is CSASAGGSTDTQYF. The genes are TRBV20-1 and TRBJ2-3; TRBD2 aligns across 9 bases. Germline-derived CDR1 and CDR2 are DFQATT and SNEGSKA (reference sequence). The junction had 1 base not matched to a gene; V was cut back by 3 bases and J by 0 bases. This CDR3 has 14 amino acids.

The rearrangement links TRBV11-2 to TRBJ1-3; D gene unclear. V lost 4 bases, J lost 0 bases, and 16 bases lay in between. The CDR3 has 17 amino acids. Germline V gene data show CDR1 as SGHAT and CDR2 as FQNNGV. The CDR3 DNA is TGTGCCAGCAGCTCCCTAGGAGGGCCCGGCTCTGGAAACACCATATATTTT. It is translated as CASSSLGGPGSGNTIYF.

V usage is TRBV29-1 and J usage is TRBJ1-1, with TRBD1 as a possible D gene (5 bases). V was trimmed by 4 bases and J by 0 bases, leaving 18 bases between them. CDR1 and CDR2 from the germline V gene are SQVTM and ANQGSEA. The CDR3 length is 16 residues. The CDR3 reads CSVGSPGLIMNTEAFF. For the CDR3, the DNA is TGCAGCGTTGGTTCGCCGGGACTTATAATGAACACTGAAGCTTTCTTT.

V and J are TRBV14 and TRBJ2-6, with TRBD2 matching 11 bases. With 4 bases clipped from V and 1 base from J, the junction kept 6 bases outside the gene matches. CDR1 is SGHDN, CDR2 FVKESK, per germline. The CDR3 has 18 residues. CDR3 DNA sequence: TGTGCCAGCAGCCTTAGGGGACTAGCGGCGTCTGGGGCCAACGTCCTGACTTTC. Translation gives CASSLRGLAASGANVLTF.

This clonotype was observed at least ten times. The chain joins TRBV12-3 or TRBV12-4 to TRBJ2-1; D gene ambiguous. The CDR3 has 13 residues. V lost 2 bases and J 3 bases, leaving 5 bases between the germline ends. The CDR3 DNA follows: TGTGCCAGCAGTTTATTGGGCTACAATGAGCAGTTCTTC. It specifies CASSLLGYNEQFF.

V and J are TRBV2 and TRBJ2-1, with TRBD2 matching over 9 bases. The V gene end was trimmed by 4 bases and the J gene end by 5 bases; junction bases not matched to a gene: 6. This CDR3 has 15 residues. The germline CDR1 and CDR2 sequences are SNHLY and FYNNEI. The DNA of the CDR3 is TGTGCCAGCAGTGTGGATAGCGGGGGCCACAATGAGCAGTTCTTC. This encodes CASSVDSGGHNEQFF.

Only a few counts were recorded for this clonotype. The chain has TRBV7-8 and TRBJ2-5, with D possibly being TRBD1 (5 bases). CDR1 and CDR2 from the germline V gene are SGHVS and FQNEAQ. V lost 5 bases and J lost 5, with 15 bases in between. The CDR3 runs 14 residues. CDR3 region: CASSPPWGFETQYF. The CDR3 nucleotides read TGTGCCAGCAGCCCCCCGTGGGGCTTCGAGACCCAGTACTTC.

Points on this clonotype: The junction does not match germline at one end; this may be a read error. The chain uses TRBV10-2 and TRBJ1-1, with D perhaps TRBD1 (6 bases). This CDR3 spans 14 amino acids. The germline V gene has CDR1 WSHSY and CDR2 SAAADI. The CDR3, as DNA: TGCGCCAGCTCGGACAGAAACCCGAACACTGAAACTTTCTTT. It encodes CASSDRNPNTETFF.

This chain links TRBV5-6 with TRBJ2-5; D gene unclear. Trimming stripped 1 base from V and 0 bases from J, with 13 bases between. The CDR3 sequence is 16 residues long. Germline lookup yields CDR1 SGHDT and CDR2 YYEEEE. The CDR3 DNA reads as TGTGCCAGCAGCTTGCCCTTAGGCCGGGACCAAGAGACCCAGTACTTC. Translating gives CASSLPLGRDQETQYF.

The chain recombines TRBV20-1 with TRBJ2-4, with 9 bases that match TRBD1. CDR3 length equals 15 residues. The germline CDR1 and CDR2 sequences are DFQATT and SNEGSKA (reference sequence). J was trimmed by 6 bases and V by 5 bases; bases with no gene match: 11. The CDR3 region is CSAATPGQGINIQYF. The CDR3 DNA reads TGCAGTGCTGCTACACCGGGACAGGGCATAAACATTCAGTACTTC.

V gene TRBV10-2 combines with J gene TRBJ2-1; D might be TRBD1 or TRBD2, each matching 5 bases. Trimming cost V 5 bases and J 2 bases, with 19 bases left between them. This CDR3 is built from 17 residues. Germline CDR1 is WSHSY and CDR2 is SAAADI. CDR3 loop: CASSPDELTGPYNEQFF. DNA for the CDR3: TGCGCCAGCAGTCCCGACGAGCTGACGGGGCCCTACAATGAGCAGTTCTTC.

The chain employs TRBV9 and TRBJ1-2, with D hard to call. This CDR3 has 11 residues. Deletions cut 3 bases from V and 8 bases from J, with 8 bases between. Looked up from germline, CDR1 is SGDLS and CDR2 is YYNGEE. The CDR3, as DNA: TGTGCCAGCAGCGCCCCTCGGGGCTACACCTTC. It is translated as CASSAPRGYTF.

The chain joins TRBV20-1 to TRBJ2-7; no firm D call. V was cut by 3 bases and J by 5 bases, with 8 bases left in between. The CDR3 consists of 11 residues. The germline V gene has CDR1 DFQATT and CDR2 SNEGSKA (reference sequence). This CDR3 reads CSARGPNEQYF. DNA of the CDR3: TGCAGTGCTAGGGGTCCTAACGAGCAGTACTTC.

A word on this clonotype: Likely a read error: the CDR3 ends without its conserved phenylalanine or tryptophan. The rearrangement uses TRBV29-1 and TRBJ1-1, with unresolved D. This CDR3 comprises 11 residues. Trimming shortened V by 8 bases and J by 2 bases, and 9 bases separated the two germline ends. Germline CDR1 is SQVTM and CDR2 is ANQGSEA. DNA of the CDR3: TGCAGCATTCAGGCTAACACTGAAGCTTTCCTT. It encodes CSIQANTEAFL.

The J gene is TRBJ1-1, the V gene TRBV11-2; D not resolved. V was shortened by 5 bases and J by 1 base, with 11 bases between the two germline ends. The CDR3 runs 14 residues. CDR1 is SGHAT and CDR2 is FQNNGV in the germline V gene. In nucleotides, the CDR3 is TGTGCCAGCAGCCTTCCACTAGCGAACACTGAAGCTTTCTTT. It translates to CASSLPLANTEAFF.

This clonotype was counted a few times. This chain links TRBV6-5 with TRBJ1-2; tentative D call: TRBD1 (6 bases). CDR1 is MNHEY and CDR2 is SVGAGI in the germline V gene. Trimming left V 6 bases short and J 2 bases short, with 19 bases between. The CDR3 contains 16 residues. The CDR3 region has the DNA TGTGCCAGCAGAACGAACAGGGTCCGCTCAAACTATGGCTACACCTTC. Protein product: CASRTNRVRSNYGYTF.

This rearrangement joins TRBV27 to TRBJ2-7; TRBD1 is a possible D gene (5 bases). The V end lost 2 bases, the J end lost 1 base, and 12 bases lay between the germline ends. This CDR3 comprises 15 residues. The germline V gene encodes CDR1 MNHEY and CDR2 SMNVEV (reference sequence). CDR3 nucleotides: TGTGCCAGCAGTTTAAAGGGGTCAATATCCTACGAGCAGTACTTC. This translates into CASSLKGSISYEQYF.

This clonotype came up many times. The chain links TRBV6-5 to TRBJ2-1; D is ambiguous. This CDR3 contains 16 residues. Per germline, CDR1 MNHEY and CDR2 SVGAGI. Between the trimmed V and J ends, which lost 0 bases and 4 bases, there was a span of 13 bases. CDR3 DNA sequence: TGTGCCAGCAGTTACTCGTCCTTCCCCGTTTACAATGAGCAGTTCTTC. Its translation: CASSYSSFPVYNEQFF.

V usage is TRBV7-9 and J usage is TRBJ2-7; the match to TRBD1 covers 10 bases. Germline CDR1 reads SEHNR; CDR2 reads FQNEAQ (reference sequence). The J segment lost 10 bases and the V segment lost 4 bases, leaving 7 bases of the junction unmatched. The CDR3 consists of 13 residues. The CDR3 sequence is CASSSGQGRAQYF. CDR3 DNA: TGTGCCAGCAGCTCGGGACAGGGGAGGGCCCAGTACTTC.

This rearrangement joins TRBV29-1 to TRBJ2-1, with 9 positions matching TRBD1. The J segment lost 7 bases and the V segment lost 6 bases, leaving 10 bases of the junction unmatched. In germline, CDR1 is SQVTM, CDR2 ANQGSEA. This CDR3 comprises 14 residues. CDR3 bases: TGCAGCGTCACAACGAGACAGGGGGGGAATGAGCAGTTCTTC. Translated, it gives CSVTTRQGGNEQFF.

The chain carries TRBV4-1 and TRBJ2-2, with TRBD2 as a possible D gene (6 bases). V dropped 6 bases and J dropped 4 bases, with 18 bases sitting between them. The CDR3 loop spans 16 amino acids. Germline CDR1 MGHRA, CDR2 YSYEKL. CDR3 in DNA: TGCGCCAGCAGTCCCGGGACTGCCCTAGTCACCGGGGAGCTGTTTTTT. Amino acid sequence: CASSPGTALVTGELFF.